This passage covers 31 T cell receptor beta chains from one sample sequenced in a study of blood T cell repertoires in COVID-19. This table comes from immunoSEQ multiplex PCR, and its TCRdb copy is limited to in-frame clones, with some not included. Here the sample spans around 150,000 clones, 80% to 90% being singletons. Input material: peripheral blood. The receptor source for this set is a woman in her sixties with active COVID-19.

The CDR3 loop reads CASSQDTSGRGNEQFF. CDR3 DNA: TGTGCCAGCAGCCAAGATACCAGCGGGAGGGGGAATGAGCAGTTCTTC. This chain connects TRBV4-2 to TRBJ2-1, with TRBD2 matching over 10 bases. J lost 7 bases, V lost 0 bases, and 6 bases had no gene match. The CDR3 spans 16 residues. Germline V lookup: CDR1 LGHNA, CDR2 YNFKEQ.

J is TRBJ2-1 and V is TRBV5-1; 11 bases fit TRBD2. This CDR3 spans 15 amino acids. Germline V CDR1 and CDR2: SGHRS, YFSETQ. The V segment lost 0 bases and the J segment 8 bases; nucleotides outside the gene matches: 4. The chain's CDR3 is CASSLELAGVDEQFF. DNA of the CDR3: TGCGCCAGCAGCTTGGAACTAGCGGGAGTTGATGAGCAGTTCTTC.

A single count supports this clone. This chain uses TRBV7-9 with TRBJ2-3; the D gene is possibly TRBD2 (6 bases). Germline V gene data show CDR1 as SEHNR and CDR2 as FQNEAQ (reference sequence). This CDR3 is 13 amino acids long. The V end lost 4 bases, the J end lost 7 bases, and 12 bases lay between the germline ends. CDR3 region: CASSYREYHTQYF. In nucleotides, the CDR3 is TGTGCCAGCAGCTACCGGGAGTATCATACGCAGTATTTT.

This clone was counted once. V gene TRBV2 combines with J gene TRBJ2-7, with TRBD2 identical over 10 bases. The length of the CDR3 is 14 residues. Germline-derived CDR1 and CDR2 are SNHLY and FYNNEI. Trimming took 6 bases from V and 4 from J; bases not matched to a gene: 6. The CDR3 here is CASRRKREGYEQYF. The CDR3 DNA follows: TGTGCCAGCAGACGGAAGCGGGAGGGGTACGAGCAGTACTTC.

This sequence joins TRBV6-2 or TRBV6-3 and TRBJ2-7; 8 nucleotides agree with TRBD1. CDR3 length: 14 amino acids. CDR1 is MNHEY and CDR2 is SVGEGT in the germline V gene. After removal of 5 bases from V and 0 bases from J, the junction contained 3 bases not matched to a gene. The CDR3 spells CASSRQGSSYEQYF. CDR3 in DNA: TGTGCCAGCAGTCGACAGGGGAGCTCCTACGAGCAGTACTTC.

The V and J genes are TRBV23-1 and TRBJ2-3, with 13 bases that match TRBD2. TRBV23-1 is recorded as an ORF, its role being uncertain. The CDR3 is 20 residues long. J gave up 0 bases and V 1 base, and 10 bases lay outside the gene matches. CDR3 loop: CASSQYTSGRALTSTDTQYF. CDR3 bases: TGCGCCAGCAGTCAATATACTAGCGGGAGGGCATTAACTAGCACAGATACGCAGTATTTT.

This clone was recorded once. The V call is TRBV9, the J call TRBJ1-4; TRBD1 matches 7 bases. The trim removed 4 bases at V and 5 bases at J, leaving 11 bases unmatched. The length of the CDR3 is 16 residues. CDR1 is SGDLS, CDR2 YYNGEE, per germline. CDR3 sequence reads: CASSPTGQTFNEKLFF. CDR3 coding DNA: TGTGCCAGCAGCCCCACGGGACAGACTTTCAATGAAAAACTGTTTTTT. The whole variable domain, remainder taken from reference TRBV9 and TRBJ1-4, is DSGVTQTPKHLITATGQRVTLRCSPRSGDLSVYWYQQSLDQGLQFLIQYYNGEERAKGNILERFSAQQFPDLHSELNLSSLELGDSALYFCASSPTGQTFNEKLFFGSGTQLSVL.

J is TRBJ2-5 and V is TRBV11-2; D is ambiguous. The CDR3 sequence is 12 residues long. In germline, CDR1 is SGHAT, CDR2 FQNNGV. Trimming left V 1 base short and J 9 bases short, with 9 bases between. The CDR3 bases are TGTGCCAGCAGCTTAGTCTTCCCCGCCCAGTACTTC. Translating it yields CASSLVFPAQYF.

The V and J genes are TRBV7-8 and TRBJ2-5; D possibly corresponds to TRBD2 (6 bases). The V end was cut by 0 bases, the J end by 2 bases, with 16 bases between. Germline V gene data show CDR1 as SGHVS and CDR2 as FQNEAQ. The CDR3 is made up of 17 amino acids. The CDR3 DNA reads as TGTGCCAGCAGCTTAGCGGGGACTCCAGGACCGCAAGAGACCCAGTACTTC. Encoded protein: CASSLAGTPGPQETQYF.

The V gene is TRBV19, the J gene TRBJ2-1, with TRBD1 matching 7 bases. Germline assignment: CDR1 LNHDA and CDR2 SQIVND (reference sequence). The CDR3 covers 15 residues. Germline trimming cut 4 bases from V and 2 bases from J; bases unmatched to any gene: 5. DNA for the CDR3: TGTGCCAGTAGTACCACAGGGGTCCCCTACAATGAGCAGTTCTTC. Its translation: CASSTTGVPYNEQFF.

The count of this clone is one. This chain joins TRBV24-1 and TRBJ2-2, with D possibly matching TRBD1 (6 bases). The CDR3 contains 17 residues. The V and J ends lost 5 bases and 5 bases respectively, with 20 bases between them. The germline gives CDR1 KGHDR, CDR2 SFDVKD. Here the CDR3 DNA reads TGTGCCACCAGTGCCCTTAATTCCGGGACACTAACCGGGGAGCTGTTTTTT. Protein: CATSALNSGTLTGELFF.

This clone appeared once. The gene calls are TRBV27 and TRBJ1-1; D perhaps matches TRBD1 (5 bases). The CDR3 covers 12 residues. Germline loops: CDR1 MNHEY, CDR2 SMNVEV (reference sequence). The germline V and J ends were trimmed by 5 bases and 8 bases, with 12 bases remaining between them. CDR3 sequence: CASSLLWGEAFF. In DNA, the CDR3 is TGTGCCAGCAGTCTTCTGTGGGGCGAAGCTTTCTTT.

This chain uses TRBV27 with TRBJ1-6; TRBD1 matches 8 bases. The CDR3 runs 17 residues. Germline CDR1 and CDR2: MNHEY and SMNVEV (reference sequence). With V trimmed by 2 bases and J by 2 bases, 5 bases remained unmatched. DNA of the CDR3: TGTGCCAGCAGTTTAGGACGGACAGGGACCTATAATTCACCCCTCCACTTT. Its protein product is CASSLGRTGTYNSPLHF.

This clone was counted a few times. This chain uses TRBV18 with TRBJ1-6, with 7 nucleotides matching TRBD1. Germline V gene lookup returns CDR1 KGHSH and CDR2 LQKENI. Trimming took 9 bases from V and 7 from J; bases not matched to a gene: 12. The CDR3 is made up of 15 amino acids. The CDR3 reads CASGDYGQVNSPLHF. The CDR3 nucleotides are TGTGCCAGTGGAGATTATGGACAGGTGAATTCACCCCTCCACTTT.

The chain links TRBV29-1 to TRBJ1-2; D possibly corresponds to TRBD1 (6 bases). V dropped 3 bases and J dropped 5 bases, with 16 bases sitting between them. Germline V lookup: CDR1 SQVTM, CDR2 ANQGSEA. CDR3 length equals 14 residues. This CDR3 reads CSVEPWTASYGYTF. The CDR3, as DNA: TGCAGCGTTGAGCCTTGGACAGCCAGTTATGGCTACACCTTC.

The gene calls are TRBV29-1 and TRBJ2-3; 9 positions match TRBD1. J lost 2 bases, V lost 3 bases, and 3 bases had no gene match. Germline CDR1 reads SQVTM; CDR2 reads ANQGSEA. This CDR3 has 14 amino acids. CDR3 protein: CSVEGQGSTDTQYF. CDR3 bases: TGCAGCGTTGAGGGACAGGGTTCCACAGATACGCAGTATTTT.

The V gene is TRBV6-5, the J gene TRBJ2-1; a possible D gene is TRBD2 (5 bases). V lost 7 bases and J lost 0, with 10 bases in between. The CDR3 is 14 amino acids. Germline V gives CDR1 MNHEY, CDR2 SVGAGI. The CDR3 spells CASTRGPSYNEQFF. The CDR3 coding sequence is TGTGCCAGCACCCGGGGTCCCTCCTACAATGAGCAGTTCTTC.

This chain connects TRBV7-9 to TRBJ2-3; 12 bases line up with TRBD2. The CDR3 runs 15 residues. V shed 4 bases and J 4 bases; nucleotides not matched to a gene: 3. CDR1 SEHNR and CDR2 FQNEAQ come from the germline V gene (reference sequence). This chain's CDR3 is CASSSGTSGPDTQYF. Written as DNA, the CDR3 is TGTGCCAGCAGCTCCGGGACTAGCGGGCCAGATACGCAGTATTTT. The entire variable domain, with the rest obtained from reference TRBV7-9 and TRBJ2-3, is as follows: DTGVSQNPRHKITKRGQNVTFRCDPISEHNRLYWYRQTLGQGPEFLTYFQNEAQLEKSRLLSDRFSAERPKGSFSTLEIQRTEQGDSAMYLCASSSGTSGPDTQYFGPGTRLTVL.

The chain's CDR3 is CASSIIQGYAGDSPLHF. The CDR3, as DNA: TGTGCCAGTAGTATCATACAGGGATATGCTGGAGATTCACCCCTCCACTTT. This chain uses TRBV19 with TRBJ1-6, with D tentatively TRBD1 (6 bases). The CDR3 totals 17 residues. Germline CDR1 is LNHDA and CDR2 is SQIVND (reference sequence). V lost 3 bases and J lost 8, with 20 bases in between.

This sequence joins TRBV7-5 and TRBJ2-3; TRBD2, the table's D call, lacks a check against the DNA. TRBV7-5 is a listed pseudogene. This CDR3 spans 17 amino acids. In nucleotides, the CDR3 is TGTGTCAGAAGCCTACGCCTGCCCGAGAGAGATACAGATACGCAGTATTTT. Its protein product is CVRSLRLPERDTDTQYF.

The chain recombines TRBV5-1 with TRBJ2-2; TRBD2 agrees at 13 bases. V gave up 5 bases and J gave up 7 bases; unmatched junction bases: 8. The CDR3 length is 16 residues. Germline-derived CDR1 and CDR2 are SGHRS and YFSETQ. The CDR3 loop is CASSSTSGRTGGELFF. In DNA, the CDR3 is TGCGCCAGCAGTTCGACTAGCGGGAGGACAGGCGGGGAGCTGTTTTTT.

To note about this clone: The junction departs from the called germline gene at one end, perhaps through a read error. This chain connects TRBV7-7 to TRBJ2-3, with D tentatively TRBD2 (5 bases). The germline V gene encodes CDR1 SSHAT and CDR2 FNYEAQ (reference sequence). CDR3 size: 13 residues. In DNA form, the CDR3 reads TGTGCTAGCAGCTCCGGGAACACAGATACGCAGTATTTT. As protein: CASSSGNTDTQYF.

Worth noting for this clone: The junction does not match germline at one end; this may be a read error. CDR3 in amino acids: CASSRDRTYEQYF. The CDR3 coding sequence is TGTGCTAGCAGTAGAGACAGGACCTACGAGCAGTACTTC. The chain couples TRBV7-7 to TRBJ2-7; tentative D call: TRBD1 (6 bases). CDR3 length: 13 residues. Germline V gene lookup returns CDR1 SSHAT and CDR2 FNYEAQ (reference sequence).

The V and J genes are TRBV5-1 and TRBJ2-7; maybe TRBD1 (5 bases). Germline CDR1 reads SGHRS; CDR2 reads YFSETQ. V shed 2 bases and J shed 7 bases, with 13 bases lying between them. This CDR3 region has 13 residues. The CDR3 DNA follows: TGCGCCAGCAGCTTTGGGCAGGGTGGAGAGCAGTACTTC. Amino acid sequence: CASSFGQGGEQYF.

Of note for this clone: Its ends do not fully match the called genes, so a read error is possible. The chain carries TRBV7-6 and TRBJ2-1; 10 bases line up with TRBD2. This CDR3 comprises 14 residues. The germline gives CDR1 SGHVS, CDR2 FNYEAQ. CDR3: CASSLAGDYNEQFF. The DNA for the CDR3 is TGTGCCAGCAGCCTAGCGGGAGACTACAATGAGCAGTTCTTC.

The chain joins TRBV5-1 to TRBJ2-3; 9 nucleotides line up with TRBD2. The CDR3 is 15 residues long. Trimming removed 1 base from V and 3 bases from J; junction bases left unmatched: 3. Per the germline V gene, CDR1 is SGHRS and CDR2 is YFSETQ. The DNA for the CDR3 is TGCGCCAGCAGCTTGTATAGCGGGAGTACAGATACGCAGTATTTT. Translating it yields CASSLYSGSTDTQYF.

This clone appeared a single time. The chain is built from TRBV4-2 and TRBJ2-3, with D hard to call. Germline loops: CDR1 LGHNA, CDR2 YNFKEQ. This CDR3 contains 15 residues. Trimming pared 4 bases from V and 6 bases from J, leaving 17 bases between. CDR3 DNA sequence: TGTGCCAGCAGCCTCCCCGGGTTTTGGAGCGATACGCAGTATTTT. This encodes CASSLPGFWSDTQYF.

The DNA of the CDR3 is TGTGCCAGCAGCCAGACAGGGACCACGAACACCGGGGAGCTGTTTTTT. Its translation is CASSQTGTTNTGELFF. V usage is TRBV7-3 and J usage is TRBJ2-2; 7 bases fit TRBD1. The V gene's germline CDR1 is SGHTA and CDR2 FQGTGA. The CDR3 totals 16 residues. Trimming cost V 5 bases and J 0 bases; bases outside gene matches: 6.

This chain joins TRBV5-1 and TRBJ1-4; 9 nucleotides align to TRBD1. The trim removed 0 bases at V and 6 bases at J, leaving 3 bases unmatched. The CDR3 totals 15 residues. Germline assignment: CDR1 SGHRS and CDR2 YFSETQ. CDR3 DNA sequence: TGCGCCAGCAGCTTGGGGGGACAGGGCCATGAAAAACTGTTTTTT. The encoded protein is CASSLGGQGHEKLFF. The variable domain in full, completed from reference TRBV5-1 and TRBJ1-4, reads KAGVTQTPRYLIKTRGQQVTLSCSPISGHRSVSWYQQTPGQGLQFLFEYFSETQRNKGNFPGRFSGRQFSNSRSEMNVSTLELGDSALYLCASSLGGQGHEKLFFGSGTQLSVL.

CDR3 region: CASSQRGEGRGSSYNEQFF. The CDR3 DNA is TGTGCCAGCAGCCAACGAGGTGAGGGCCGGGGGAGCTCCTACAATGAGCAGTTCTTC. V gene TRBV3-1 (or the pseudogene TRBV3-2) combines with J gene TRBJ2-1, with a possible D match to TRBD2 (6 bases). From germline, CDR1 is LGHDT and CDR2 YNNKEL (reference sequence). V lost 2 bases and J 0 bases, leaving 20 bases between the germline ends. This CDR3 comprises 19 residues.

The V gene is TRBV28, the J gene TRBJ2-1, with D tentatively TRBD2 (7 bases). The CDR3 loop spans 14 amino acids. CDR1 and CDR2 from the germline V gene are MDHEN and SYDVKM. The V end was cut by 3 bases, the J end by 13 bases, with 19 bases between. The CDR3, as DNA: TGTGCCAGCAGTTTGGGGGAGGGGGGTCAAGGTCAGTTCTTC. Translated, it gives CASSLGEGGQGQFF.